This T cell receptor beta chain is drawn from a study of siplizumab effects on memory and regulatory T cells. General study points: Naive T cells were seemingly more diverse than memory cells, and major contributions to the alloresponse seemed to be made by them. Alloreactive sequences tracing back to unstimulated CD4+ memory cells fell significantly with siplizumab. Assignment to unstimulated subsets succeeded for only a minor fraction of the alloreactive clones.

Sequenced by immunoSEQ multiplex PCR; TCRdb stores in-frame clones only, minus some. The data contain approximately 100,000 clones, approximately 92% of them seen just once; the ten biggest clones take up roughly 2.6%. On this clone itself: Its antigen is not identified.

The CDR3 totals 17 residues. V lost 5 bases, J lost 3 bases, and 9 bases stayed unmatched. Germline-derived CDR1 and CDR2 are MNHEY and SMNVEV (reference sequence). This TCR derives from a human donor in good health. Some clones in this sample may be carry-over from other donors' samples. The genes are TRBV27 and TRBJ2-7; 14 positions match TRBD2. The sequencing sample was made of CD4+ T cells sorted from blood. This CDR3 reads CASSRTGTSGSNYEQYF. As DNA, the CDR3 is TGTGCCAGCAGTCGTACCGGGACTAGCGGGAGTAACTACGAGCAGTACTTC.